This T cell receptor beta chain was captured in a study of T cell therapy after organ transplantation. Produced via immunoSEQ multiplex PCR; TCRdb's table is partial and in-frame only. Among around 50,000 clones, 94% were seen once, and the ten largest hold about 3.4%. J lost 4 bases, V lost 1 base, and 4 bases had no gene match. There are 15 residues in the CDR3. CDR1 and CDR2 (germline): SNHLY, FYNNEI. Turning to this clone: Its cognate antigen is unknown.

The V gene is TRBV2, the J gene TRBJ2-7; 10 positions match TRBD1. The clonotype was recovered from a human patient who had received a solid organ transplant and had CMV disease. Sample: CD8+ T cells from blood, taken before autologous CMV-specific T cell therapy. This CDR3 is CASSEGDRGEYEQYF. The CDR3 DNA follows: TGTGCCAGCAGTGAAGGGGACAGGGGTGAGTACGAGCAGTACTTC.